This is a list of T cell receptor beta chains from one sample in a study of blood T cell repertoires in COVID-19. Here immunoSEQ multiplex PCR was the method, and the copy in TCRdb shows in-frame clones only, minus some. The sample carries around 24,000 clones, about 84% recorded once. Sequencing input: peripheral blood. These receptors were collected from a man in his fifties or sixties with active or convalescent COVID-19. Each CDR3 is given with its conserved first and last residue. A D gene is named only where the DNA matches it firmly. Size is stated for part of the rows, as once, few or many counts, or as a class when the clone is expanded.

DNA: TGTGCCAGCAGTTACTCTGCAGGGTTTGATCAGCCCCAGCATTTT
CDR3: CASSYSAGFDQPQHF
J: TRBJ1-5
V: TRBV6-5
D: .
size: few

DNA: TGTGCCAGCAGCTTTCGGCCAGCGGGGGGCCCCCCCACAGATACGCAGTATTTT
CDR3: CASSFRPAGGPPTDTQYF
J: TRBJ2-3
V: TRBV7-3
D: TRBD2
size: .

DNA: TGTGCCAGCAGTTTCCTGACAGCTGAGCAGTTCTTC
CDR3: CASSFLTAEQFF
J: TRBJ2-1
V: TRBV12-3/TRBV12-4
D: .
size: .

DNA: TGTGCCAGCAGCCAAGATTGGGCCAGGGGTAATTCACCCCTCCACTTT
CDR3: CASSQDWARGNSPLHF
J: TRBJ1-6
V: TRBV4-2
D: .
size: .

DNA: TGTGCCAGCAGCTTGATGACTAGCGGGGGGGAGACCCAGTACTTC
CDR3: CASSLMTSGGETQYF
J: TRBJ2-5
V: TRBV5-5
D: TRBD2
size: once

DNA: TGTGCCAGCAGCGGGGACAGGCGGGAGACCCAGTACTTC
CDR3: CASSGDRRETQYF
J: TRBJ2-5
V: TRBV2
D: TRBD1
size: .

DNA: TGTGCCAGCAGCACGCAACGACAGCTCCGGGGGAGGTATTCACCCCTCCACTTT
CDR3: CASSTQRQLRGRYSPLHF
J: TRBJ1-6
V: TRBV5-6
D: .
size: .

DNA: TGTGCCAGCAGGGAGGAAGGATTGAACACTGAAGCTTTCTTT
CDR3: CASREEGLNTEAFF
J: TRBJ1-1
V: TRBV6-5
D: .
size: .

DNA: TGTGCCAGTAGTGGAACAGGGAGTAGTGATGAAAAACTGTTTTTT
CDR3: CASSGTGSSDEKLFF
J: TRBJ1-4
V: TRBV19
D: .
size: .

DNA: TGTGCCAGCAGTCCCGGGAGGCCTGGGGCATATGGCTACACCTTC
CDR3: CASSPGRPGAYGYTF
J: TRBJ1-2
V: TRBV28
D: .
size: .

DNA: TGTGCCAGCAGCTCCTCTTCGGGAGAAGAGACCCAGTACTTC
CDR3: CASSSSSGEETQYF
J: TRBJ2-5
V: TRBV7-2
D: .
size: .

DNA: TGCGCCAGCAGCTTCTCGCAGAACTACGAGCAGTACTTC
CDR3: CASSFSQNYEQYF
J: TRBJ2-7
V: TRBV5-1
D: .
size: .

DNA: TGTGCCAGCAGTGCAAGGGACAGGGATGGCTACACCTTC
CDR3: CASSARDRDGYTF
J: TRBJ1-2
V: TRBV2
D: TRBD1
size: .

DNA: TGTGCCAGCAGCTCCACAGGGAGGGGGACTGAAGCTTTCTTT
CDR3: CASSSTGRGTEAFF
J: TRBJ1-1
V: TRBV7-3
D: .
size: .

DNA: TGTGCCAGCAGTCAACTTGGTTCCGGGGAGCTGTTTTTT
CDR3: CASSQLGSGELFF
J: TRBJ2-2
V: TRBV12-3/TRBV12-4
D: .
size: .